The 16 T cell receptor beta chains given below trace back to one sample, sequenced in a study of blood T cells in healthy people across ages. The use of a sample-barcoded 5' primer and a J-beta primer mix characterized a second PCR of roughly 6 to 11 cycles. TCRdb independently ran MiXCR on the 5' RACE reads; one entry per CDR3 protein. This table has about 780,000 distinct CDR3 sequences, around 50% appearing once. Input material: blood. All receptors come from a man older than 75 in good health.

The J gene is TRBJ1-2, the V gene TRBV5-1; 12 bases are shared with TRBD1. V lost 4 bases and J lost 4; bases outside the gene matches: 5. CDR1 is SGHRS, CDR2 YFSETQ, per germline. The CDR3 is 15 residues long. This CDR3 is CASSPGQGAFYGYTF. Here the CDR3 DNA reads TGCGCCAGCAGCCCGGGACAGGGGGCTTTCTATGGCTACACCTTC.

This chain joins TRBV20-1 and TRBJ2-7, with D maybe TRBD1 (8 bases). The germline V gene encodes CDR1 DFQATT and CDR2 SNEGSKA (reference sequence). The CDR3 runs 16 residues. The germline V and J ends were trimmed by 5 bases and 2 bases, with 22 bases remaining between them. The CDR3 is CSARDRGTRGAYEQYF. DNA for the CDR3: TGCAGTGCTCGCGACAGGGGAACCCGGGGGGCCTACGAGCAGTACTTC.

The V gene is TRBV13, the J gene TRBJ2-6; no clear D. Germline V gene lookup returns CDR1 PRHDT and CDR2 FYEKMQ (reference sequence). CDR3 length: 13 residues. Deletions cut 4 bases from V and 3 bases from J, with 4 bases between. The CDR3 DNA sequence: TGTGCCAGCAGCTCCGTTGGGGCCAACGTCCTGACTTTC. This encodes CASSSVGANVLTF.

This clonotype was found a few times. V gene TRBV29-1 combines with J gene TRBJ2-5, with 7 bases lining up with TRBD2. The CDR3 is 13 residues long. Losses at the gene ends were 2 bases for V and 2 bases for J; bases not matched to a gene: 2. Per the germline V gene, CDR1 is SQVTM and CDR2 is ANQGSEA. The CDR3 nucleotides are TGCAGCGTTGAAAGGGGAGGGCAAGAGACCCAGTACTTC. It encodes CSVERGGQETQYF.

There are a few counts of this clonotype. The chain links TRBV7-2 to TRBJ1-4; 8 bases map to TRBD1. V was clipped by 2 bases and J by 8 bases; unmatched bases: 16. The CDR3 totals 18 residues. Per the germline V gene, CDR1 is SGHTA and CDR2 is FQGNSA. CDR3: CASSLRGGRAGGEEKLFF. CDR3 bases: TGTGCCAGCAGCTTACGTGGTGGACGGGCAGGGGGCGAAGAAAAACTGTTTTTT.

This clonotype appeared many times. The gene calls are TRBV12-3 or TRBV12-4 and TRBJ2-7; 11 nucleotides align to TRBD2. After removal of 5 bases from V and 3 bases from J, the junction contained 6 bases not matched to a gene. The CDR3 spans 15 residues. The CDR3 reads CASSPRLAGLYEQYF. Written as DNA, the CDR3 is TGTGCCAGCAGTCCCCGACTAGCGGGGCTCTACGAGCAGTACTTC.

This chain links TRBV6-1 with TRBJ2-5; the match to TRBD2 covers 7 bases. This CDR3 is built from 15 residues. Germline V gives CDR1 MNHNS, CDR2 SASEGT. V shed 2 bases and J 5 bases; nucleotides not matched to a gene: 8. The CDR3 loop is CASSESETSYETQYF. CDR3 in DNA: TGTGCCAGCAGTGAAAGTGAGACTAGCTACGAGACCCAGTACTTC.

CDR3: CATSRDRRQPQHF. The CDR3 nucleotides are TGTGCCACCAGCAGAGATAGGCGGCAGCCCCAGCATTTT. The rearrangement joins TRBV15 to TRBJ1-5; D is unclear. The V and J ends lost 0 bases and 7 bases respectively, with 7 bases between them. This CDR3 region has 13 residues. The germline CDR1 and CDR2 sequences are LNHNV and YYDKDF (reference sequence). Drawing the rest from reference TRBV15 and TRBJ1-5, the complete variable domain is DAMVIQNPRYQVTQFGKPVTLSCSQTLNHNVMYWYQQKSSQAPKLLFHYYDKDFNNEADTPDNFQSRRPNTSFCFLDIRSPGLGDTAMYLCATSRDRRQPQHFGDGTRLSIL.

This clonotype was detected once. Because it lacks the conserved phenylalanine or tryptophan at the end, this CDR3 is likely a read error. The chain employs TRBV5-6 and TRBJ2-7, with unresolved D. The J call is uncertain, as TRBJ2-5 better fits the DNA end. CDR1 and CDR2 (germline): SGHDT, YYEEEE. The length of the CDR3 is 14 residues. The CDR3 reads CASSFRWSGETQYL. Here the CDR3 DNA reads TGTGCCAGCAGCTTCCGGTGGTCCGGAGAGACCCAGTACCTC.

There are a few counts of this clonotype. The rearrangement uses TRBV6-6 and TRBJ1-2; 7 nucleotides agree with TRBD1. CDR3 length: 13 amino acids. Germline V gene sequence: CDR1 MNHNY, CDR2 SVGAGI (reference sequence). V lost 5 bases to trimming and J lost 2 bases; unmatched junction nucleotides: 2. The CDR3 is CASSQQGNYGYTF. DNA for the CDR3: TGTGCCAGCAGTCAACAGGGGAACTATGGCTACACCTTC.

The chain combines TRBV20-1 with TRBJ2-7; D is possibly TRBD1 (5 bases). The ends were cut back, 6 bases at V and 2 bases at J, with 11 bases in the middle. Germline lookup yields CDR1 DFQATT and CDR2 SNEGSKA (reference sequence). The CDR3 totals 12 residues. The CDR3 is CSATAGTYEQYF. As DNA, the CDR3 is TGCAGTGCCACAGCAGGGACCTACGAGCAGTACTTC.

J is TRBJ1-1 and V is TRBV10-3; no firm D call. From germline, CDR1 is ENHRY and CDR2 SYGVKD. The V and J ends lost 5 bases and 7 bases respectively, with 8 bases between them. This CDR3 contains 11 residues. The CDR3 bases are TGTGCCATCAGTTACGGGGTTGAAGCTTTCTTT. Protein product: CAISYGVEAFF.

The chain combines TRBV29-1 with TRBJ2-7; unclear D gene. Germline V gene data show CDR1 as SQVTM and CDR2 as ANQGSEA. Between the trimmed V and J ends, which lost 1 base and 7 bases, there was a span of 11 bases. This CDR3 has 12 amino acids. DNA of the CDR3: TGCAGCGTTGAAGGCGCGGACGATGAGCAGTACTTC. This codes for CSVEGADDEQYF.

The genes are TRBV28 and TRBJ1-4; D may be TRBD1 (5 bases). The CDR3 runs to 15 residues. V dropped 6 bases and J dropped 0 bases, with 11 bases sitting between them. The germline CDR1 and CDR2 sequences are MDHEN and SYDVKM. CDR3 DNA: TGTGCCAGCAGGGGGCGGACTTCAACTAATGAAAAACTGTTTTTT. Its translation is CASRGRTSTNEKLFF.

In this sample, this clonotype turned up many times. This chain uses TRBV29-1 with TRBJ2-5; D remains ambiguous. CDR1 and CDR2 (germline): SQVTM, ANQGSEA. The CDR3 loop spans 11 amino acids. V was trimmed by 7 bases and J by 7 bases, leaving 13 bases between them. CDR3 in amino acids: CSAEDYGTQYF. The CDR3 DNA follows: TGCAGCGCCGAAGATTATGGGACCCAGTACTTC. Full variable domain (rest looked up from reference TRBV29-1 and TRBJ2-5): SAVISQKPSRDICQRGTSLTIQCQVDSQVTMMFWYRQQPGQSLTLIATANQGSEATYESGFVIDKFPISRPNLTFSTLTVSNMSPEDSSIYLCSAEDYGTQYFGPGTRLLVL.

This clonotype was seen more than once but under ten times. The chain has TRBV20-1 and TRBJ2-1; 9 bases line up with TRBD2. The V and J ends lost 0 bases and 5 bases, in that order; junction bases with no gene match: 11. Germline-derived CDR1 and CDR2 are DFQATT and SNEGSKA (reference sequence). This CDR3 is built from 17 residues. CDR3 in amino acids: CSARDIVAGGLHNEQFF. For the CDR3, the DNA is TGCAGTGCTAGAGATATAGTGGCGGGAGGGTTGCACAATGAGCAGTTCTTC.